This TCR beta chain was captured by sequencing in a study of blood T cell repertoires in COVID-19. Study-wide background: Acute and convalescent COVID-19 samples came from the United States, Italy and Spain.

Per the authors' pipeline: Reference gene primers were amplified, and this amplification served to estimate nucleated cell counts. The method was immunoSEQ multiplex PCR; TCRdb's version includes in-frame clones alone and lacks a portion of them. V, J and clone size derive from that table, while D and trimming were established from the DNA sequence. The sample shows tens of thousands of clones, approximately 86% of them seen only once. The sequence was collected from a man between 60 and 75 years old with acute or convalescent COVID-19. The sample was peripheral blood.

CDR3 bases: TGTGCCAGCAGCTGGGCGGGACAGGGAACCTACGAGCAGTACTTC. It specifies CASSWAGQGTYEQYF. The chain is built from TRBV7-6 and TRBJ2-7; TRBD1 matches at 9 bases. V lost 4 bases, J lost 2 bases, and 6 bases stayed unmatched. This CDR3 is built from 15 residues. CDR1 is SGHVS, CDR2 FNYEAQ, per germline.